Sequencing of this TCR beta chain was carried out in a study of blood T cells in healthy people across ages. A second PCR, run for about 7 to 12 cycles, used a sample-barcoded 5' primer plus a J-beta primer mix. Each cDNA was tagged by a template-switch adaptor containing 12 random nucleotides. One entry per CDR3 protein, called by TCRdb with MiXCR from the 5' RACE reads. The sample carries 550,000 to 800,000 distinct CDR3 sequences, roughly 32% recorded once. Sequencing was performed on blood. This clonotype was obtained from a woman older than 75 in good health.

The chain's CDR3 is CASSYKRQGLYEQYF. CDR3 nucleotides: TGTGCCAGCAGTTATAAGAGGCAGGGACTCTACGAGCAGTACTTC. The chain combines TRBV28 with TRBJ2-5; tentatively, D is TRBD2 (6 bases). The J call may be in error: the DNA end matches TRBJ2-7 better. Germline CDR1 is MDHEN and CDR2 is SYDVKM. CDR3 length: 15 amino acids.